These 27 T cell receptor beta chains were all obtained from the same sample, sequenced in a study of T-cell reconstitution after alpha-beta-depleted transplantation in children. Unique molecular identifiers were built into the TCRbeta library. A single record per CDR3 protein comes from TCRdb applying MiXCR to the PCR reads. This table has about 980,000 distinct CDR3 sequences, roughly 29% appearing once. Sequenced material: PBMCs, mostly from graft donor cells, taken 360 days after TCRalphabeta/CD19-depleted stem cell transplant. Every receptor here comes from a boy under two years old who had a stem cell transplant for SCID, so the T cells may come from the graft donor.

In this sample, this clonotype turned up a few times. The chain joins TRBV6-2 or TRBV6-3 to TRBJ2-2; TRBD2 is a possible D gene (6 bases). V was cut by 5 bases and J by 6 bases, with 10 bases left in between. Germline V CDR1 and CDR2: MNHEY, SVGEGT. The CDR3 extends over 13 amino acids. The CDR3 spells CASSVTRSGELFF. Written as DNA, the CDR3 is TGTGCCAGCAGTGTGACTAGGTCCGGGGAGCTGTTTTTT.

This clonotype was recorded many times. The chain recombines TRBV6-6 with TRBJ2-5; 7 bases align to TRBD1. The CDR3 has 13 residues. In germline, CDR1 is MNHNY, CDR2 SVGAGI (reference sequence). V gave up 6 bases and J gave up 6 bases; unmatched junction bases: 7. The DNA for the CDR3 is TGTGCCAGCAGCCGGGACAGAGTTCAGACCCAGTACTTC. Translating gives CASSRDRVQTQYF.

This clonotype was seen more than once but under ten times. The gene calls are TRBV4-1 and TRBJ1-1, with TRBD1 identical over 8 bases. Looked up from germline, CDR1 is MGHRA and CDR2 is YSYEKL. The CDR3 sequence is 15 residues long. J lost 5 bases, V lost 6 bases, and 11 bases had no gene match. The CDR3 is CASRAVPGGRTEAFF. The CDR3 DNA reads as TGCGCCAGCAGGGCTGTTCCAGGGGGCCGGACTGAAGCTTTCTTT.

The chain links TRBV12-3 or TRBV12-4 to TRBJ1-2; D is undetermined. V was pared by 1 base and J by 8 bases, with 11 bases between. The CDR3 loop spans 13 amino acids. In DNA form, the CDR3 reads TGTGCCAGCAGTTTAGTAGGCGGGCGCGGCTACACCTTC. Translating gives CASSLVGGRGYTF.

The chain employs TRBV19 and TRBJ1-1; D may be TRBD1 (6 bases). V was clipped by 8 bases and J by 7 bases, with 23 bases between them. The germline V gene has CDR1 LNHDA and CDR2 SQIVND (reference sequence). The CDR3 consists of 15 residues. DNA of the CDR3: TGTGCCAGTGAGGCGCTATACAGGGATGGGATTGAAGCTTTCTTT. Translation: CASEALYRDGIEAFF. The full variable domain, with the rest looked up from reference TRBV19 and TRBJ1-1, is DGGITQSPKYLFRKEGQNVTLSCEQNLNHDAMYWYRQDPGQGLRLIYYSQIVNDFQKGDIAEGYSVSREKKESFPLTVTSAQKNPTAFYLCASEALYRDGIEAFFGQGTRLTVV.

This clonotype has a handful of counts. The rearrangement joins TRBV18 to TRBJ2-3; D may be TRBD1 (5 bases). In germline, CDR1 is KGHSH, CDR2 LQKENI. This CDR3 is built from 14 residues. The ends were cut back, 3 bases at V and 10 bases at J, with 17 bases in the middle. DNA of the CDR3: TGTGCCAGCTCACCGTCGCAGGGCCTAAAGTCGCAGTATTTT. It is translated as CASSPSQGLKSQYF.

This CDR3 reads CRGTRGAGTTDTQYF. CDR3 DNA sequence: TGCAGAGGGACTCGGGGGGCGGGGACCACAGATACGCAGTATTTT. The gene calls are TRBV20-1 and TRBJ2-3; weak D call: TRBD2 (7 bases). Germline assignment: CDR1 DFQATT and CDR2 SNEGSKA (reference sequence). This CDR3 has 15 residues.

This chain uses TRBV3-1 with TRBJ1-1, with a possible D match to TRBD1 (5 bases). Germline V gives CDR1 LGHDT, CDR2 YNNKEL (reference sequence). The CDR3 runs to 16 residues. V was clipped by 4 bases and J by 6 bases, with 21 bases between them. The CDR3 DNA follows: TGTGCCAGCAGCCTCACGGGGGTTAGAGGAGGGGCTGAAGCTTTCTTT. Its translation is CASSLTGVRGGAEAFF. Complete variable domain (other parts from reference TRBV3-1 and TRBJ1-1): DTAVSQTPKYLVTQMGNDKSIKCEQNLGHDTMYWYKQDSKKFLKIMFSYNNKELIINETVPNRFSPKSPDKAHLNLHINSLELGDSAVYFCASSLTGVRGGAEAFFGQGTRLTVV.

This clonotype was detected ten times or more. The chain recombines TRBV12-3 or TRBV12-4 with TRBJ1-1; D remains unclear. The V end was cut by 1 base, the J end by 4 bases, with 7 bases between. This CDR3 contains 13 residues. The CDR3 loop reads CASSLEGFTEAFF. The CDR3 DNA sequence: TGTGCCAGCAGTTTAGAAGGGTTCACTGAAGCTTTCTTT.

In its sample, this clonotype was seen a few times. The chain combines TRBV2 with TRBJ1-2; possible D gene TRBD1, 6 bases. V was trimmed by 6 bases and J by 6 bases, leaving 17 bases between them. CDR1 SNHLY and CDR2 FYNNEI come from the germline V gene. The CDR3 has 14 residues. The CDR3 protein is CASRGRGSWDGYTF. CDR3 nucleotides: TGTGCCAGCAGGGGAAGGGGGTCGTGGGATGGCTACACCTTC.

The chain carries TRBV11-2 and TRBJ2-1; TRBD1 might be the D (6 bases). CDR3 size: 14 residues. V shed 4 bases and J shed 9 bases, with 16 bases lying between them. Germline CDR1 and CDR2: SGHAT and FQNNGV. The CDR3 DNA is TGTGCCAGCAGCTCAGAATACAGGGTCGGTGAGCAGTTCTTC. It yields the protein CASSSEYRVGEQFF.

This clonotype was found many times. The gene calls are TRBV15 and TRBJ1-2; D remains unclear. V lost 0 bases to trimming and J lost 3 bases, with 11 bases between them. Germline CDR1 is LNHNV and CDR2 is YYDKDF (reference sequence). This CDR3 spans 15 amino acids. The CDR3, as DNA: TGTGCCACCAGCAGAGAAAGGGTGGTGGACTATGGCTACACCTTC. This gives the protein CATSRERVVDYGYTF. The full variable domain, completed using reference TRBV15 and TRBJ1-2, is DAMVIQNPRYQVTQFGKPVTLSCSQTLNHNVMYWYQQKSSQAPKLLFHYYDKDFNNEADTPDNFQSRRPNTSFCFLDIRSPGLGDTAMYLCATSRERVVDYGYTFGSGTRLTVV.

The chain recombines TRBV3-1 with TRBJ2-1; 8 bases agree with TRBD1. The CDR3 spans 16 residues. Germline V CDR1 and CDR2: LGHDT, YNNKEL (reference sequence). Trimming cost V 3 bases and J 8 bases; bases outside gene matches: 12. CDR3 sequence (DNA): TGTGCCAGCAGCCAGACAGGGGAGAAGCCCCAAGATGAGCAGTTCTTC. This codes for CASSQTGEKPQDEQFF.

This clonotype was detected only a few times. The J gene is TRBJ1-2, the V gene TRBV13; 8 bases are a match to TRBD1. J lost 2 bases, V lost 5 bases, and 7 bases had no gene match. The CDR3 totals 15 residues. CDR1 PRHDT and CDR2 FYEKMQ come from the germline V gene (reference sequence). CDR3 DNA sequence: TGTGCCAGCAGCGGACAGGGAAGTCCCAACTATGGCTACACCTTC. It codes for CASSGQGSPNYGYTF.

The genes are TRBV10-3 and TRBJ1-6; no firm D call. This CDR3 has 13 residues. CDR1 is ENHRY, CDR2 SYGVKD, per germline. Between the trimmed V and J ends, which lost 4 bases and 7 bases, there was a span of 8 bases. This CDR3 is CAISGLGNSPLHF. Here the CDR3 DNA reads TGTGCCATCAGTGGATTAGGCAATTCACCCCTCCACTTT.

V usage is TRBV7-9 and J usage is TRBJ1-1, with D hard to call. The V end lost 1 base, the J end lost 7 bases, and 16 bases lay between the germline ends. CDR1 is SEHNR and CDR2 is FQNEAQ in the germline V gene (reference sequence). The CDR3 runs 15 residues. This chain's CDR3 is CASSLGVLGLFEAFF. CDR3 bases: TGTGCCAGCAGCTTAGGGGTACTCGGCCTCTTTGAAGCTTTCTTT.

This clonotype was seen only a few times. The gene calls are TRBV7-6 and TRBJ2-7; D not certain. Trimming removed 1 base from V and 3 bases from J, with 13 bases in between. The CDR3 is 15 amino acids. The germline V gene encodes CDR1 SGHVS and CDR2 FNYEAQ. The CDR3 here is CASSLGFPGLYEQYF. The DNA for the CDR3 is TGTGCCAGCAGCTTAGGCTTTCCGGGTCTCTACGAGCAGTACTTC.

The V and J genes are TRBV7-9 and TRBJ2-1; 10 nucleotides agree with TRBD1. The CDR3 has 15 amino acids. J lost 9 bases, V lost 3 bases, and 8 bases had no gene match. The V gene's germline CDR1 is SEHNR and CDR2 FQNEAQ (reference sequence). The CDR3 DNA is TGTGCCAGCAGCTTTATCGGGACAGGGGTGGGTGAGCAGTTCTTC. Translated: CASSFIGTGVGEQFF.

The V and J genes are TRBV29-1 and TRBJ1-1, with D possibly TRBD1 on 5 matching bases. Germline assignment: CDR1 SQVTM and CDR2 ANQGSEA. The CDR3 covers 17 residues. Trimming removed 6 bases from V and 3 bases from J, with 26 bases in between. The CDR3 reads CSVPVTDTNSFHTEAFF. For the CDR3, the DNA is TGCAGCGTCCCTGTGACAGACACGAATTCATTCCACACTGAAGCTTTCTTT.

This sequence joins TRBV28 and TRBJ2-7; D remains unclear. CDR1 MDHEN and CDR2 SYDVKM come from the germline V gene. Trimming removed 5 bases at V and 6 bases at J, with 11 bases between. This CDR3 region has 12 residues. The chain's CDR3 is CASSLNAAEQYF. CDR3 bases: TGTGCCAGCAGTCTAAACGCCGCCGAGCAGTACTTC. The whole variable domain, filled in from reference TRBV28 and TRBJ2-7, reads DVKVTQSSRYLVKRTGEKVFLECVQDMDHENMFWYRQDPGLGLRLIYFSYDVKMKEKGDIPEGYSVSREKKERFSLILESASTNQTSMYLCASSLNAAEQYFGPGTRLTVT.

In its sample, this clonotype was seen once. This rearrangement joins TRBV5-1 to TRBJ1-1; tentatively, D is TRBD1 (6 bases). Trimming stripped 0 bases from V and 0 bases from J, with 12 bases between. The CDR3 runs 16 residues. Looked up from germline, CDR1 is SGHRS and CDR2 is YFSETQ. The CDR3 nucleotides read TGCGCCAGCAGCTTGGGGACAGACCCGGTGAACACTGAAGCTTTCTTT. The encoded protein is CASSLGTDPVNTEAFF.

The rearrangement joins TRBV7-3 to TRBJ2-1; maybe TRBD2 (5 bases). V was clipped by 2 bases and J by 2 bases, with 13 bases between them. The CDR3 spans 16 residues. Germline CDR1 reads SGHTA; CDR2 reads FQGTGA. The DNA for the CDR3 is TGTGCCAGCAGCTTACGAGGGAGTGCCCCCTACAATGAGCAGTTCTTC. Encoded protein: CASSLRGSAPYNEQFF. Combining the CDR3 with reference TRBV7-3 and TRBJ2-1 gives the whole variable domain GAGVSQTPSNKVTEKGKYVELRCDPISGHTALYWYRQSLGQGPEFLIYFQGTGAADDSGLPNDRFFAVRPEGSVSTLKIQRTERGDSAVYLCASSLRGSAPYNEQFFGPGTRLTVL.

This clonotype was counted only a few times. The genes are TRBV9 and TRBJ2-1, with D tentatively TRBD1 or TRBD2 (6 bases each). Germline V CDR1 and CDR2: SGDLS, YYNGEE. The length of the CDR3 is 18 residues. V was pared by 4 bases and J by 5 bases, with 25 bases between. The CDR3: CASSPGAQLLLPDNEQFF. CDR3 bases: TGTGCCAGCAGCCCGGGGGCCCAGTTATTGCTTCCTGACAATGAGCAGTTCTTC.

This clonotype was counted ten times or more. The V and J genes are TRBV6-5 and TRBJ2-3, with 9 nucleotides matching TRBD2. Per the germline V gene, CDR1 is MNHEY and CDR2 is SVGAGI. With V trimmed by 4 bases and J by 4 bases, 3 bases remained unmatched. The CDR3 is made up of 14 amino acids. The CDR3 sequence: CASSSSGEADTQYF. CDR3 sequence (DNA): TGTGCCAGCAGTTCTAGCGGGGAGGCAGATACGCAGTATTTT.

This clonotype occurred a few times. This rearrangement joins TRBV23-1 to TRBJ2-2; D remains ambiguous. TRBV23-1 is classed as an ORF, of uncertain function. The CDR3 runs to 14 residues. V lost 2 bases to trimming and J lost 6 bases, with 10 bases between them. The DNA of the CDR3 is TGCGCCAGCAGTCAAAGTAGGAGTCCCGGGGAGCTGTTTTTT. Translation gives CASSQSRSPGELFF.

The V and J genes are TRBV19 and TRBJ2-6; no clear D gene. V was cut by 3 bases and J by 0 bases, with 6 bases left in between. The CDR3 consists of 15 residues. Germline V CDR1 and CDR2: LNHDA, SQIVND (reference sequence). The CDR3, as DNA: TGTGCCAGTAGTATGACACCCTCTGGGGCCAACGTCCTGACTTTC. Translated: CASSMTPSGANVLTF.

This sequence joins TRBV4-1 and TRBJ1-1, with unresolved D. Germline CDR1 is MGHRA and CDR2 is YSYEKL. Trimming took 4 bases from V and 0 from J, leaving 21 bases between them. The CDR3 length is 18 residues. Here the CDR3 DNA reads TGCGCCAGCAGCCGCTATCGGGGTAATAGTGGCATGAACACTGAAGCTTTCTTT. Its translation is CASSRYRGNSGMNTEAFF.